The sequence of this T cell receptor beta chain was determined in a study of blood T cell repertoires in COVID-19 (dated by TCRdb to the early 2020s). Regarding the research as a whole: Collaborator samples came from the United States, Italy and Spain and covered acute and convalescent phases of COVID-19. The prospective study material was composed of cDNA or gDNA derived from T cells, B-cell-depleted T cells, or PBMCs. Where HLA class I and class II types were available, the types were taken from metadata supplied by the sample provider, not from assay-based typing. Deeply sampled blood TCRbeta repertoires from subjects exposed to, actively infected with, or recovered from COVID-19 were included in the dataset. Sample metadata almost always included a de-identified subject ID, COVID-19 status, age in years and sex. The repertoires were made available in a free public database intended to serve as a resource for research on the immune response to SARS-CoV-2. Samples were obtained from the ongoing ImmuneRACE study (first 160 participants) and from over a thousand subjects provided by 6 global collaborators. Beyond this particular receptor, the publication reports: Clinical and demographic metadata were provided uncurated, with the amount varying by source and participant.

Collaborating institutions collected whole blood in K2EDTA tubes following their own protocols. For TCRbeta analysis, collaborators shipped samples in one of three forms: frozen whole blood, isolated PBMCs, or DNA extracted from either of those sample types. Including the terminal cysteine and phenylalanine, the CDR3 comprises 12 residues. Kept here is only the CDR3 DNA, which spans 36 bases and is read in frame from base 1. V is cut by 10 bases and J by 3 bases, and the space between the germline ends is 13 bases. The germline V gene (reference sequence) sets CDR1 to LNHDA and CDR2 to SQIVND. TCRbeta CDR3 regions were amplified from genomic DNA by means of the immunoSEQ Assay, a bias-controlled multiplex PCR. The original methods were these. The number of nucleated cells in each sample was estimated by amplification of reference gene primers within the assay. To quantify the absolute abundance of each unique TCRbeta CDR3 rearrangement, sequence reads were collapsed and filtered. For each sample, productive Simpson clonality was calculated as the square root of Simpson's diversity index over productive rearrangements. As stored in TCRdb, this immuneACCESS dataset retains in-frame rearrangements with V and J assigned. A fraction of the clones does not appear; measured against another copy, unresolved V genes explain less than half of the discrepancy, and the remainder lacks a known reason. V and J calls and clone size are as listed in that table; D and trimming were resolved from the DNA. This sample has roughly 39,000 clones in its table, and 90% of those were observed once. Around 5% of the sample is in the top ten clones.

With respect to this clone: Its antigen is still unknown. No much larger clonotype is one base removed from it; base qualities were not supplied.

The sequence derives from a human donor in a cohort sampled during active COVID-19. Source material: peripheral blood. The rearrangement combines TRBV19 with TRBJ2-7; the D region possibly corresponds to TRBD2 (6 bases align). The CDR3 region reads CATEDYLYEQYF. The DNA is TGTGCCACCGAGGACTACCTCTACGAGCAGTACTTC.